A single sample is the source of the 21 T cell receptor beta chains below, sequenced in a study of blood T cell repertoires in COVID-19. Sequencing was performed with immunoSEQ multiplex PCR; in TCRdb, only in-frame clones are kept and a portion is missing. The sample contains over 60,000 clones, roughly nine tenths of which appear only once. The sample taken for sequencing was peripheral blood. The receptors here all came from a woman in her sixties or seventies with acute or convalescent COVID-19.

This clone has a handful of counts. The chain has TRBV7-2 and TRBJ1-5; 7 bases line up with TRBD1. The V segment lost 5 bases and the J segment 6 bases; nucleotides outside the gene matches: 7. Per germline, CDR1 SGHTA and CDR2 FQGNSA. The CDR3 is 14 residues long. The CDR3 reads CASSRDRVGQPQHF. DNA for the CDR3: TGTGCCAGCAGCCGTGACAGGGTGGGTCAGCCCCAGCATTTT.

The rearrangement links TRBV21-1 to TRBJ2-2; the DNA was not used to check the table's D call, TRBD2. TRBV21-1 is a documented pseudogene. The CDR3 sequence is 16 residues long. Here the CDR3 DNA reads TGTGCCAGCAGCCCACTCCCGGGACTACAGGGCGGGGAGCTGTTTTTT. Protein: CASSPLPGLQGGELFF.

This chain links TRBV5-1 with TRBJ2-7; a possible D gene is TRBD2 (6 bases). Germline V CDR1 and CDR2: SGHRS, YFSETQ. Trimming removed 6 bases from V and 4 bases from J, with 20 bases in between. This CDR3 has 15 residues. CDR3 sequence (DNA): TGCGCCAGCACCCCATCGGGGCAGGGAGGTTACGAGCAGTACTTC. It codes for CASTPSGQGGYEQYF.

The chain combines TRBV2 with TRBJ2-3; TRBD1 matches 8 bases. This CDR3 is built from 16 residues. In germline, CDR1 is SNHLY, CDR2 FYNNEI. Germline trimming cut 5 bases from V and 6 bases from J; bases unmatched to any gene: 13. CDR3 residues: CASSKTNIQGADTQYF. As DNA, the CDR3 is TGTGCCAGCAGTAAGACGAATATCCAGGGGGCCGATACGCAGTATTTT.

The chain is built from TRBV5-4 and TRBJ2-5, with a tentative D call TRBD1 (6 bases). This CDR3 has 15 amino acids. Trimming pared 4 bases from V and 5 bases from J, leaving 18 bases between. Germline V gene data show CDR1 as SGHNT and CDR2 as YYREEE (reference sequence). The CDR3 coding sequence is TGTGCCAGCAGCCCTGTCCCAGGGGTTGGTGAGACCCAGTACTTC. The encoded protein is CASSPVPGVGETQYF.

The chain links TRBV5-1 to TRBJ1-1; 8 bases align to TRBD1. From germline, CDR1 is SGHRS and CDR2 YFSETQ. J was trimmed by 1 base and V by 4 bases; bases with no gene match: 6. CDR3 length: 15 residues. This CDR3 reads CASSGQGGPNTEAFF. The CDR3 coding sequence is TGCGCCAGCAGCGGACAGGGAGGTCCGAACACTGAAGCTTTCTTT.

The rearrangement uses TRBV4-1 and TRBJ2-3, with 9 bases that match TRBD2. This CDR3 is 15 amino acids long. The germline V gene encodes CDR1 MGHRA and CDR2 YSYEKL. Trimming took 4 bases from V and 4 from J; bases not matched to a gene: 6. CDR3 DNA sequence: TGCGCCAGCAGCCTTGTAGCGGGGGCCGCAGATACGCAGTATTTT. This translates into CASSLVAGAADTQYF.

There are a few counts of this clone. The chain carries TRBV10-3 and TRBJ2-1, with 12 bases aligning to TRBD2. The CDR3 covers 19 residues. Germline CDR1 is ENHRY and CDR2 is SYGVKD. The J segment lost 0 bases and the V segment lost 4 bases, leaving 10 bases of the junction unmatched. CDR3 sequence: CAISAVLAGGRSSYNEQFF. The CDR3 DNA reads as TGTGCCATCAGTGCGGTACTAGCGGGGGGCCGAAGCTCCTACAATGAGCAGTTCTTC.

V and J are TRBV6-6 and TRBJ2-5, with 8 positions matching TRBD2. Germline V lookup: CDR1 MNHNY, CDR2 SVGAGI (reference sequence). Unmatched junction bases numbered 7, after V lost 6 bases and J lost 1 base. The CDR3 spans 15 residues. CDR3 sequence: CASRLPGGGQETQYF. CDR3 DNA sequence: TGTGCCAGCAGATTACCGGGGGGGGGCCAAGAGACCCAGTACTTC.

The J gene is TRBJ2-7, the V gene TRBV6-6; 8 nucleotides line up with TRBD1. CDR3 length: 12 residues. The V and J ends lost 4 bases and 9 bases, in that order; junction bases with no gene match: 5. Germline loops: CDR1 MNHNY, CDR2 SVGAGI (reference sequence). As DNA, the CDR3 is TGTGCCAGCAGTTTACAGGGGGATGTGCAGTACTTC. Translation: CASSLQGDVQYF.

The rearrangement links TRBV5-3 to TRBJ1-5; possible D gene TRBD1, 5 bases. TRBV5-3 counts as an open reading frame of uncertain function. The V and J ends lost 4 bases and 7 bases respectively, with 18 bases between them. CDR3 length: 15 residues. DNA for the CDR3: TGTGCCAGAAGCCCTCTGGGGGAGGGGAGCCAGCCCCAGCATTTT. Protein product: CARSPLGEGSQPQHF.

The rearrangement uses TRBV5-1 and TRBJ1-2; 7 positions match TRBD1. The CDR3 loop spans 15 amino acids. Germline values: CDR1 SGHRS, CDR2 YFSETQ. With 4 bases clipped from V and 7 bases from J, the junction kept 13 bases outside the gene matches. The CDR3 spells CASSTTGAGYGGYTF. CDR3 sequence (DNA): TGCGCCAGCAGCACCACAGGGGCTGGGTACGGTGGCTACACCTTC. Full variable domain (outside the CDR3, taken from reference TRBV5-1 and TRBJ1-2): KAGVTQTPRYLIKTRGQQVTLSCSPISGHRSVSWYQQTPGQGLQFLFEYFSETQRNKGNFPGRFSGRQFSNSRSEMNVSTLELGDSALYLCASSTTGAGYGGYTFGSGTRLTVV.

The DNA for the CDR3 is TGTGCCAGCAGCTACTGGACTGTTCGGACGGTAGGGGGCTACACCTTC. This gives the protein CASSYWTVRTVGGYTF. This chain joins TRBV3-1 (or the pseudogene TRBV3-2) and TRBJ1-2; no clear D gene. V lost 5 bases and J 8 bases, leaving 24 bases between the germline ends. The CDR3 runs 16 residues. From germline, CDR1 is LGHDT and CDR2 YNNKEL (reference sequence).

The CDR3 sequence is CASSFLLAGDQETQYF. The CDR3 DNA sequence: TGTGCCAGCAGCTTCCTACTAGCGGGGGACCAAGAGACCCAGTACTTC. The rearrangement links TRBV5-6 to TRBJ2-5; the match to TRBD2 covers 11 bases. Germline V CDR1 and CDR2: SGHDT, YYEEEE. This CDR3 has 16 residues. Trimming took 2 bases from V and 0 from J; bases not matched to a gene: 3.

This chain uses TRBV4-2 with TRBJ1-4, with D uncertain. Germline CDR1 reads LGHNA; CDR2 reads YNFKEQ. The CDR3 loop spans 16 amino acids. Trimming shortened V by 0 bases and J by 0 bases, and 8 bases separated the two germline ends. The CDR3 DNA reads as TGTGCCAGCAGCCAAGAATCGACTGCAACTAATGAAAAACTGTTTTTT. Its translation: CASSQESTATNEKLFF.

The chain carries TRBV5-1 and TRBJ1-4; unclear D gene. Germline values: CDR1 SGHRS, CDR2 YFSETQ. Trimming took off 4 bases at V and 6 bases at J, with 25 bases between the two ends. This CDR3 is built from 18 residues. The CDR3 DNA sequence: TGCGCCAGCAGCGCCGGAGGCGCCCGGTCCACCGAGTATGAAAAACTGTTTTTT. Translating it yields CASSAGGARSTEYEKLFF.

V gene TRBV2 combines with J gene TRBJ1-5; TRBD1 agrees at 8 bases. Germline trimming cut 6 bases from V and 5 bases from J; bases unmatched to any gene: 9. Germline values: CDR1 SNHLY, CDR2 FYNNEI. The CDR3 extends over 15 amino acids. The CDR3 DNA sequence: TGTGCCAGCAGAGGAGGACAGGGTGGGGATCAGCCCCAGCATTTT. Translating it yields CASRGGQGGDQPQHF.

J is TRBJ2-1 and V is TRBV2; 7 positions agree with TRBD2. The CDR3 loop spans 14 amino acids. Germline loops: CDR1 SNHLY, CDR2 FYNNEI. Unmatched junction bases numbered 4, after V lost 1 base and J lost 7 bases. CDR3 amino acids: CASSEGGGNNEQFF. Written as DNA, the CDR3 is TGTGCCAGCAGTGAAGGGGGAGGGAATAATGAGCAGTTCTTC.

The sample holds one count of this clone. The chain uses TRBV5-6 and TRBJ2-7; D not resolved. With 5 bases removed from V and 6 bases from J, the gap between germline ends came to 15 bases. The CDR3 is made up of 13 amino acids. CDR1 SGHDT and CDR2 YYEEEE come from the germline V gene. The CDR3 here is CASSRSRSPEQYF. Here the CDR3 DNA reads TGTGCCAGCAGTAGAAGCAGGTCCCCCGAGCAGTACTTC.

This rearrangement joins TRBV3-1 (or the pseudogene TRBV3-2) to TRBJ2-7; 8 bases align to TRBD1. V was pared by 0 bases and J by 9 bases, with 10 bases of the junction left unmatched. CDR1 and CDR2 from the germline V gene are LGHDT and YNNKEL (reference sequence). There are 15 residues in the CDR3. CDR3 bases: TGTGCCAGCAGCCAAGACCCGGACAGGGCTCGTGGGCAGTACTTC. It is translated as CASSQDPDRARGQYF.

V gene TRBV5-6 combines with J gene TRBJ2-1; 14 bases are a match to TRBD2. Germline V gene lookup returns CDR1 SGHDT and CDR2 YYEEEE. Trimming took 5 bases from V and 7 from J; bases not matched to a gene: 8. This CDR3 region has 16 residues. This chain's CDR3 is CASRGLAGGPGNEQFF. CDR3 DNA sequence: TGTGCCAGCAGAGGACTAGCGGGGGGACCGGGTAATGAGCAGTTCTTC.